Listed here are 31 T cell receptor beta chains from one sample, sequenced in a study of T cell responses to AZD1222 COVID-19 vaccine. Assay used: immunoSEQ multiplex PCR; TCRdb lists only in-frame clones, some missing. The data show 150,000 to 200,000 clones, with about 87% seen just once and roughly 6.5% held by the top ten. Source: peripheral blood, taken on day 0 of AZD1222 vaccination. The receptor source for this set is an adult in good health.

The genes are TRBV27 and TRBJ1-5; tentative D call: TRBD1 (5 bases). V dropped 5 bases and J dropped 7 bases, with 12 bases sitting between them. Germline V gene sequence: CDR1 MNHEY, CDR2 SMNVEV (reference sequence). The CDR3 has 13 amino acids. CDR3 loop: CASSPARGQPQHF. Here the CDR3 DNA reads TGTGCCAGCAGTCCCGCTCGGGGGCAGCCCCAGCATTTT.

The V gene is TRBV27, the J gene TRBJ1-6; no firm D call. Germline loops: CDR1 MNHEY, CDR2 SMNVEV (reference sequence). Trimming removed 7 bases at V and 4 bases at J, with 20 bases between. The CDR3 contains 17 residues. The chain's CDR3 is CASTSTHLAVYNSPLHF. The CDR3 nucleotides read TGTGCCAGCACTTCTACGCACCTTGCAGTTTATAATTCACCCCTCCACTTT.

This clone has only one observation. J is TRBJ1-3 and V is TRBV6-5; D not certain. Trimming took off 5 bases at V and 0 bases at J, with 8 bases between the two ends. Germline V CDR1 and CDR2: MNHEY, SVGAGI. This CDR3 has 14 amino acids. CDR3 loop: CASSPGLSGNTIYF. For the CDR3, the DNA is TGTGCCAGCAGTCCGGGTCTCTCTGGAAACACCATATATTTT.

This clone was counted a single time. The J gene is TRBJ2-5, the V gene TRBV5-1; D unresolved. CDR1 is SGHRS and CDR2 is YFSETQ in the germline V gene. Trimming removed 5 bases from V and 5 bases from J, with 7 bases in between. The CDR3 has 11 amino acids. The CDR3 protein is CASRLRETQYF. DNA for the CDR3: TGCGCCAGCAGGTTACGGGAGACCCAGTACTTC.

The chain is built from TRBV7-8 and TRBJ1-5; D may be TRBD1 (5 bases). The CDR3 contains 14 residues. CDR1 and CDR2 (germline): SGHVS, FQNEAQ. The ends were cut back, 0 bases at V and 6 bases at J, with 9 bases in the middle. The CDR3 bases are TGTGCCAGCAGCTTAGCGGGGGGAGGTCAGCCCCAGCATTTT. Translation gives CASSLAGGGQPQHF.

This clone was observed once. The chain combines TRBV6-5 with TRBJ1-2; TRBD1 matches 8 bases. The CDR3 totals 15 residues. Germline V gene data show CDR1 as MNHEY and CDR2 as SVGAGI. Trimming cost V 6 bases and J 5 bases; bases outside gene matches: 11. CDR3 sequence reads: CASRATDREIYGYTF. The CDR3 DNA is TGTGCCAGCAGGGCCACGGACAGGGAGATATATGGCTACACCTTC.

The chain employs TRBV3-1 (or the pseudogene TRBV3-2) and TRBJ1-2, with TRBD1 matching over 7 bases. Germline V lookup: CDR1 LGHDT, CDR2 YNNKEL (reference sequence). CDR3 size: 15 residues. Germline trimming cut 1 base from V and 3 bases from J; bases unmatched to any gene: 5. The CDR3 region is CASSQADRVDYGYTF. CDR3 DNA: TGTGCCAGCAGCCAAGCAGACAGGGTGGACTATGGCTACACCTTC.

The chain couples TRBV7-2 to TRBJ2-1, with 7 bases aligning to TRBD2. The CDR3 runs 15 residues. V lost 4 bases to trimming and J lost 8 bases; unmatched junction nucleotides: 11. Germline V gene data show CDR1 as SGHTA and CDR2 as FQGNSA. DNA of the CDR3: TGTGCCAGCAGCTCGACTAGCCGCCTAGGGGATGAGCAGTTCTTC. It is translated as CASSSTSRLGDEQFF.

This sequence joins TRBV27 and TRBJ1-5; TRBD1 might be the D (6 bases). Germline V gene lookup returns CDR1 MNHEY and CDR2 SMNVEV (reference sequence). The CDR3 sequence is 16 residues long. V shed 3 bases and J shed 1 base, with 13 bases lying between them. CDR3 residues: CASSLGALGSNQPQHF. CDR3 DNA sequence: TGTGCCAGCAGTTTGGGGGCCCTCGGGAGCAATCAGCCCCAGCATTTT.

This chain connects TRBV7-9 to TRBJ2-7; 7 positions agree with TRBD2. Unmatched junction bases numbered 7, after V lost 5 bases and J lost 3 bases. CDR1 is SEHNR, CDR2 FQNEAQ, per germline (reference sequence). This CDR3 is 14 amino acids long. The CDR3 sequence: CASSPASGSYEQYF. CDR3 DNA sequence: TGTGCCAGCAGCCCTGCTAGCGGAAGCTACGAGCAGTACTTC.

This chain connects TRBV4-2 to TRBJ2-3, with 8 bases fitting TRBD2. V trimming: 1 base; J trimming: 1 base; junction bases outside the gene matches: 4. Germline values: CDR1 LGHNA, CDR2 YNFKEQ. This CDR3 contains 16 residues. CDR3 sequence reads: CASSQGNGGGTDTQYF. For the CDR3, the DNA is TGTGCCAGCAGCCAAGGGAACGGGGGGGGCACAGATACGCAGTATTTT.

V gene TRBV19 combines with J gene TRBJ2-7; D perhaps matches TRBD1 (5 bases). Looked up from germline, CDR1 is LNHDA and CDR2 is SQIVND (reference sequence). CDR3 size: 15 residues. V was clipped by 1 base and J by 3 bases, with 13 bases between them. CDR3 residues: CASSIARGASYEQYF. CDR3 sequence (DNA): TGTGCCAGTAGTATAGCAAGGGGCGCAAGCTACGAGCAGTACTTC.

V and J are TRBV4-2 and TRBJ2-1; D tentatively reads TRBD1 or TRBD2 (5 bases each). The CDR3 is 17 amino acids. Germline CDR1 reads LGHNA; CDR2 reads YNFKEQ. The V and J ends lost 3 bases and 3 bases respectively, with 18 bases between them. CDR3 coding DNA: TGTGCCAGCAGCCACGGCCCCGGGACCCTCCTCTACAATGAGCAGTTCTTC. Translating it yields CASSHGPGTLLYNEQFF.

The rearrangement uses TRBV28 and TRBJ2-5, with D possibly being TRBD1 (5 bases). Trimming left V 5 bases short and J 1 base short, with 8 bases between. Germline lookup yields CDR1 MDHEN and CDR2 SYDVKM. The CDR3 is 13 residues long. CDR3 DNA: TGTGCCAGCAGTACAGGTACCCAAGAGACCCAGTACTTC. Its protein product is CASSTGTQETQYF.

This clone has a handful of counts. The V and J genes are TRBV7-9 and TRBJ2-7; 10 bases are a match to TRBD1. This CDR3 is built from 14 residues. J was trimmed by 7 bases and V by 5 bases; bases with no gene match: 8. Germline V gene data show CDR1 as SEHNR and CDR2 as FQNEAQ (reference sequence). The DNA of the CDR3 is TGTGCCAGCAGCGGACAGGGGGTAGCGTGGGAGCAGTACTTC. Translating it yields CASSGQGVAWEQYF.

The genes are TRBV5-1 and TRBJ2-7, with D perhaps matching TRBD1 (7 bases). The CDR3 length is 14 residues. Germline loops: CDR1 SGHRS, CDR2 YFSETQ. Trimming left V 5 bases short and J 1 base short, with 13 bases between. CDR3 DNA: TGCGCCAGCAGTTGGCCAGGGGGGTCCTACGAGCAGTACTTC. It codes for CASSWPGGSYEQYF.

The rearrangement links TRBV10-2 to TRBJ2-7, with 7 bases matching TRBD2. From germline, CDR1 is WSHSY and CDR2 SAAADI. V dropped 4 bases and J dropped 1; count of bases not matched to a gene: 13. This CDR3 contains 17 residues. The CDR3 protein is CASSVTRGVSKSYEQYF. The DNA of the CDR3 is TGCGCCAGCAGTGTTACACGGGGGGTGAGCAAATCCTACGAGCAGTACTTC.

In this sample, this clone turned up a few times. The same CDR3 arises from other DNA sequences in this sample as well. This rearrangement joins TRBV7-8 to TRBJ2-7, with D possibly TRBD1 on 5 matching bases. CDR3 length equals 15 residues. CDR1 and CDR2 (germline): SGHVS, FQNEAQ. V dropped 2 bases and J dropped 0 bases, with 11 bases sitting between them. CDR3 loop: CASSLHQGPSYEQYF. CDR3 coding DNA: TGTGCCAGCAGCTTACACCAGGGCCCCTCCTACGAGCAGTACTTC.

V and J are TRBV9 and TRBJ2-5; 8 bases match TRBD1. V dropped 4 bases and J dropped 5; count of bases not matched to a gene: 4. From germline, CDR1 is SGDLS and CDR2 YYNGEE. The CDR3 contains 13 residues. CDR3 nucleotide sequence: TGTGCCAGCAGCCCGAGACAGGGGGAGACCCAGTACTTC. Its translation is CASSPRQGETQYF.

This chain joins TRBV21-1 and TRBJ1-5; the table assigns TRBD1, which was not confirmed against the DNA. TRBV21-1 is tagged as a pseudogene. CDR3 size: 15 residues. CDR3 bases: TGTGCCAGCAGCACGACAGGGGGTGTCAATCAGCCCCAGCATTTT. Protein product: CASSTTGGVNQPQHF.

CDR3 in amino acids: CASSPLMTVANYGYTF. CDR3 nucleotide sequence: TGTGCCAGCTCACCACTAATGACGGTGGCTAACTATGGCTACACCTTC. The chain uses TRBV18 and TRBJ1-2; D not certain. The CDR3 runs 16 residues. Trimming took 1 base from V and 0 from J, leaving 12 bases between them. Germline V lookup: CDR1 KGHSH, CDR2 LQKENI. Supplemented by reference TRBV18 and TRBJ1-2, the full variable domain reads NAGVMQNPRHLVRRRGQEARLRCSPMKGHSHVYWYRQLPEEGLKFMVYLQKENIIDESGMPKERFSAEFPKEGPSILRIQQVVRGDSAAYFCASSPLMTVANYGYTFGSGTRLTVV.

The V gene is TRBV28, the J gene TRBJ1-6, with 7 nucleotides matching TRBD1. Germline CDR1 is MDHEN and CDR2 is SYDVKM. Trimming at V came to 5 bases and at J to 0 bases, leaving 7 bases not matched to a gene. The CDR3 runs to 17 residues. The CDR3 sequence is CASSIPTGSSYNSPLHF. As DNA, the CDR3 is TGTGCCAGCAGTATTCCGACAGGGAGCTCCTATAATTCACCCCTCCACTTT.

J is TRBJ1-1 and V is TRBV28; D possibly corresponds to TRBD1 (6 bases). The CDR3 has 14 amino acids. The germline gives CDR1 MDHEN, CDR2 SYDVKM. V dropped 5 bases and J dropped 0 bases, with 10 bases sitting between them. CDR3 nucleotides: TGTGCCAGCAGTATTCAGGGGCTGAACACTGAAGCTTTCTTT. This codes for CASSIQGLNTEAFF.

This clone was detected only once. The genes are TRBV7-7 and TRBJ2-5; D is unclear. The CDR3 is made up of 13 amino acids. Germline values: CDR1 SSHAT, CDR2 FNYEAQ (reference sequence). Between the trimmed V and J ends, which lost 2 bases and 0 bases, there was a span of 4 bases. CDR3 residues: CASSLIHQETQYF. In nucleotides, the CDR3 is TGTGCCAGCAGCTTAATCCACCAAGAGACCCAGTACTTC.

The chain uses TRBV11-2 and TRBJ1-1; D call uncertain. V lost 2 bases, J lost 3 bases, and 13 bases lay in between. The CDR3 is 15 residues long. Germline CDR1 and CDR2: SGHAT and FQNNGV. CDR3 amino acids: CASSLRNARDTEAFF. As DNA, the CDR3 is TGTGCCAGCAGCTTAAGAAATGCGCGGGACACTGAAGCTTTCTTT.

The genes are TRBV19 and TRBJ2-2; D perhaps matches TRBD2 (5 bases). Germline CDR1 is LNHDA and CDR2 is SQIVND (reference sequence). V was trimmed by 10 bases and J by 3 bases, leaving 18 bases between them. The CDR3 extends over 15 amino acids. CDR3 sequence: CATPTSPGYTGELFF. The DNA for the CDR3 is TGTGCCACCCCCACCAGCCCGGGGTACACCGGGGAGCTGTTTTTT.

A remark on this clone: The sample carries other DNA sequences with the same CDR3. The CDR3 nucleotides are TGTGCCAGCAGCCAATCCTCCTACGAGCAGTACTTC. Translated: CASSQSSYEQYF. The rearrangement joins TRBV14 to TRBJ2-7; D is unclear. The CDR3 is made up of 12 amino acids. CDR1 is SGHDN, CDR2 FVKESK, per germline. V was cut by 2 bases and J by 0 bases, with 2 bases left in between.

The chain couples TRBV11-1 to TRBJ2-7, with D unclear. Germline loops: CDR1 SGHAT, CDR2 FQDESV (reference sequence). Trimming removed 2 bases from V and 6 bases from J, with 14 bases in between. The CDR3 totals 14 residues. CDR3 amino acids: CASSLLARSAEQYF. Here the CDR3 DNA reads TGTGCCAGCAGCTTATTAGCAAGGAGCGCCGAGCAGTACTTC.

The chain employs TRBV6-5 and TRBJ1-1; unclear D gene. The V gene's germline CDR1 is MNHEY and CDR2 SVGAGI. V lost 7 bases and J 9 bases, leaving 12 bases between the germline ends. CDR3 length: 11 amino acids. The CDR3 nucleotides are TGTGCCAGCAACCGAGGACCTAAAGCTTTCTTT. Amino acids: CASNRGPKAFF.

The chain uses TRBV6-2 or TRBV6-3 and TRBJ1-5; 8 bases are shared with TRBD1. The CDR3 contains 18 residues. CDR1 is MNHEY, CDR2 SVGEGT, per germline. V shed 5 bases, J shed 6 bases, and the junction held 18 bases outside the gene matches. The CDR3, as DNA: TGTGCCAGCAGTGTGCGCCAGGGGGCAGGGCGGTCCAGTCAGCCCCAGCATTTT. Translating gives CASSVRQGAGRSSQPQHF.

The chain recombines TRBV28 with TRBJ2-2, with no clear D. The CDR3 is made up of 12 amino acids. Germline V gives CDR1 MDHEN, CDR2 SYDVKM. Between the trimmed V and J ends, which lost 10 bases and 9 bases, there was a span of 15 bases. DNA of the CDR3: TGTGCCACCACCTGGCAGTTCCGGGAGCTGTTTTTT. Translated, it gives CATTWQFRELFF.